This T cell receptor beta chain was sequenced for a study of blood T cell repertoires in COVID-19. Background on the study: Nucleic acid was either cDNA or gDNA, and it came from T cells, B-cell-depleted T cells, or PBMCs.

The germline CDR1 and CDR2 sequences are SNHLY and FYNNEI. Between the trimmed V and J ends, which lost 7 bases and 1 base, there was a span of 13 bases. The CDR3 extends over 14 amino acids. The method was immunoSEQ multiplex PCR; TCRdb's version includes in-frame clones alone and lacks a portion of them. The sample contains 200,000 to 250,000 clones, approximately 91% of which appear only once. The clonotype originates from a woman aged 35 to 49 with acute or convalescent COVID-19. The V call is TRBV2, the J call TRBJ1-1, with D possibly being TRBD1 (6 bases). The sequenced sample consisted of peripheral blood. This CDR3 reads CASIRGLGNTEAFF. Here the CDR3 DNA reads TGTGCCAGCATCAGGGGTTTAGGGAACACTGAAGCTTTCTTT.